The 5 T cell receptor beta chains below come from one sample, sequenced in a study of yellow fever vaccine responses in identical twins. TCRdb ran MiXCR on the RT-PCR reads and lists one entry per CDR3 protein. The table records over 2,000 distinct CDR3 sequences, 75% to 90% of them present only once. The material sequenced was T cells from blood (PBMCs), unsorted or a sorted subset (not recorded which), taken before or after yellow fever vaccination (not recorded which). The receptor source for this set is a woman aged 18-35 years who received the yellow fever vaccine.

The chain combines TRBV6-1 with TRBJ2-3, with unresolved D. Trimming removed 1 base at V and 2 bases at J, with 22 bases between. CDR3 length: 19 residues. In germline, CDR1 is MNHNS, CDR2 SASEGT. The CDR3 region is CASSEENNLLDPVTDTQYF. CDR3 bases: TGTGCCAGCAGTGAAGAGAATAACCTTCTAGATCCGGTCACAGATACGCAGTATTTT.

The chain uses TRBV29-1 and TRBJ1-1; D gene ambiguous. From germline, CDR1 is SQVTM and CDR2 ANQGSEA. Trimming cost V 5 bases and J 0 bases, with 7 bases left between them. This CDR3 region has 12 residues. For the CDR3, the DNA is TGCAGCGTTAGGACCCTGAACACTGAAGCTTTCTTT. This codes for CSVRTLNTEAFF.

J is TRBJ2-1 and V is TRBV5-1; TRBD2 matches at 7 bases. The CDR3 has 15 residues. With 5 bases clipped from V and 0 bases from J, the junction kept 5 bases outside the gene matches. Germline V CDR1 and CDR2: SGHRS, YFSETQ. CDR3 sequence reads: CASRALADSYNEQFF. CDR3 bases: TGCGCCAGCAGGGCCCTAGCGGACTCCTACAATGAGCAGTTCTTC.

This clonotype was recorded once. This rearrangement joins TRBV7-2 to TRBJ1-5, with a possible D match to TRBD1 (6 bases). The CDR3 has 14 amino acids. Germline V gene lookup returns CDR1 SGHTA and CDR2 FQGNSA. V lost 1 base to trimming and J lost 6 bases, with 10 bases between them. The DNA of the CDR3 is TGTGCCAGCAGCTTAGAGGCAGGGGCTCAGCCCCAGCATTTT. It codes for CASSLEAGAQPQHF.

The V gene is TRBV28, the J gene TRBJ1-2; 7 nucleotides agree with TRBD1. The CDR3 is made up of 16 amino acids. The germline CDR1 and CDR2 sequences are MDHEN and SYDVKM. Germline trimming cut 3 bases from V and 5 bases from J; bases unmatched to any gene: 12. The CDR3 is CASSFTMTGNKYGYTF. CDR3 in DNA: TGTGCCAGCAGTTTTACGATGACAGGGAATAAATATGGCTACACCTTC.